The 12 T cell receptor beta chains below were found in one sample sequenced in a study of OX40 agonist ivuxolimab in advanced cancers. Clones were sequenced by immunoSEQ multiplex PCR, and TCRdb holds only the in-frame ones, with some missing. Here the sample spans 62,000 or so clones, 91% being singletons. The sample was CD4+ or CD8+ T cells sorted from blood, taken in a trial of the OX40 agonist ivuxolimab. All receptors come from an adult with an advanced solid tumor such as melanoma, head and neck, liver or kidney cancer.

The chain recombines TRBV5-6 with TRBJ2-1; D is perhaps TRBD1 (6 bases). Germline assignment: CDR1 SGHDT and CDR2 YYEEEE. V lost 3 bases to trimming and J lost 7 bases, with 20 bases between them. The CDR3 is 16 amino acids. The DNA of the CDR3 is TGTGCCAGCAGCTGGTCCGGGACAAAAGTGGCGAATGAGCAGTTCTTC. Encoded protein: CASSWSGTKVANEQFF.

This rearrangement joins TRBV19 to TRBJ2-3; D perhaps matches TRBD2 (5 bases). V was clipped by 3 bases and J by 3 bases, with 16 bases between them. Germline V gene data show CDR1 as LNHDA and CDR2 as SQIVND (reference sequence). CDR3 length equals 16 residues. The CDR3: CASSIMASQRTDTQYF. In DNA form, the CDR3 reads TGTGCCAGTAGTATTATGGCTAGCCAACGGACAGATACGCAGTATTTT.

The CDR3 loop reads CASRPGGQETQYF. DNA of the CDR3: TGTGCCAGTAGGCCGGGAGGGCAAGAGACCCAGTACTTC. The chain couples TRBV19 to TRBJ2-5; 8 bases fit TRBD2. J was trimmed by 2 bases and V by 6 bases; bases with no gene match: 2. The CDR3 is 13 amino acids. Germline V gives CDR1 LNHDA, CDR2 SQIVND (reference sequence).

This chain joins TRBV5-7 and TRBJ1-6; tentative D call: TRBD1 (5 bases). TRBV5-7 is recorded as an ORF, its role being uncertain. The CDR3 sequence is 13 residues long. V gave up 4 bases and J gave up 8 bases, with 10 bases separating them. The CDR3: CASSIRVDSPLHF. The DNA for the CDR3 is TGTGCCAGCAGCATCAGGGTTGATTCACCCCTCCACTTT.

The CDR3 sequence is CASSQVRGWSDTQYF. CDR3 coding DNA: TGCGCCAGCAGCCAAGTTAGGGGCTGGTCAGATACGCAGTATTTT. The gene calls are TRBV4-1 and TRBJ2-3; possible D gene TRBD1, 5 bases. V was cut by 1 base and J by 4 bases, with 12 bases left in between. The germline CDR1 and CDR2 sequences are MGHRA and YSYEKL. This CDR3 has 15 residues.

V is TRBV28 and J is TRBJ1-5; weak D call: TRBD1 (6 bases). Germline loops: CDR1 MDHEN, CDR2 SYDVKM. V dropped 6 bases and J dropped 7 bases, with 13 bases sitting between them. CDR3 length: 13 residues. The CDR3 bases are TGTGCCAGCAGCCTCAGGGGTTGGCAGCCCCAGCATTTT. Translated, it gives CASSLRGWQPQHF.

The V and J genes are TRBV5-1 and TRBJ2-7; D not certain. Trimming removed 0 bases from V and 2 bases from J, with 24 bases in between. Per the germline V gene, CDR1 is SGHRS and CDR2 is YFSETQ. The CDR3 loop spans 19 amino acids. The DNA of the CDR3 is TGCGCCAGCAGCTTGGGTTCTGACGGCAGGACCGTCAGGACCTACGAGCAGTACTTC. Protein: CASSLGSDGRTVRTYEQYF. Variable domain in full (rest from reference TRBV5-1 and TRBJ2-7): KAGVTQTPRYLIKTRGQQVTLSCSPISGHRSVSWYQQTPGQGLQFLFEYFSETQRNKGNFPGRFSGRQFSNSRSEMNVSTLELGDSALYLCASSLGSDGRTVRTYEQYFGPGTRLTVT.

This clone was picked up one time. This chain connects TRBV7-9 to TRBJ2-1; possibly TRBD1 for D (5 bases). This CDR3 is built from 17 residues. Trimming took off 3 bases at V and 12 bases at J, with 27 bases between the two ends. The germline V gene has CDR1 SEHNR and CDR2 FQNEAQ (reference sequence). CDR3 protein: CASSFGHTSSSYRGQFF. In DNA form, the CDR3 reads TGTGCCAGCAGCTTCGGGCACACTTCATCCAGTTATAGGGGGCAGTTCTTC.

V is TRBV2 and J is TRBJ1-1; D is uncertain. V was clipped by 11 bases and J by 3 bases, with 13 bases between them. CDR1 and CDR2 (germline): SNHLY, FYNNEI. CDR3 length equals 12 residues. The CDR3 region has the DNA TGTGCCGGGCGGGGATTGGACACTGAAGCTTTCTTT. This sequence encodes CAGRGLDTEAFF.

V and J are TRBV9 and TRBJ1-2, with 7 bases matching TRBD1. V shed 4 bases, J shed 5 bases, and the junction held 5 bases outside the gene matches. CDR1 is SGDLS and CDR2 is YYNGEE in the germline V gene. This CDR3 comprises 13 residues. The CDR3 DNA reads as TGTGCCAGCAGCACCGGGACAGATTATGGCTACACCTTC. This gives the protein CASSTGTDYGYTF.

The chain joins TRBV19 to TRBJ1-3; D ambiguous. The CDR3 consists of 16 residues. Trimming took off 1 base at V and 0 bases at J, with 10 bases between the two ends. Per germline, CDR1 LNHDA and CDR2 SQIVND (reference sequence). The CDR3 nucleotides read TGTGCCAGTAGTATAGTTAACCGCCGCTCTGGAAACACCATATATTTT. It codes for CASSIVNRRSGNTIYF.

This chain joins TRBV6-6 and TRBJ2-2; 12 bases map to TRBD2. The V gene's germline CDR1 is MNHNY and CDR2 SVGAGI (reference sequence). V trimming: 5 bases; J trimming: 3 bases; junction bases outside the gene matches: 1. The CDR3 consists of 15 residues. CDR3 in amino acids: CASSLAGGDTGELFF. The CDR3 bases are TGTGCCAGCAGTCTAGCGGGAGGGGACACCGGGGAGCTGTTTTTT.